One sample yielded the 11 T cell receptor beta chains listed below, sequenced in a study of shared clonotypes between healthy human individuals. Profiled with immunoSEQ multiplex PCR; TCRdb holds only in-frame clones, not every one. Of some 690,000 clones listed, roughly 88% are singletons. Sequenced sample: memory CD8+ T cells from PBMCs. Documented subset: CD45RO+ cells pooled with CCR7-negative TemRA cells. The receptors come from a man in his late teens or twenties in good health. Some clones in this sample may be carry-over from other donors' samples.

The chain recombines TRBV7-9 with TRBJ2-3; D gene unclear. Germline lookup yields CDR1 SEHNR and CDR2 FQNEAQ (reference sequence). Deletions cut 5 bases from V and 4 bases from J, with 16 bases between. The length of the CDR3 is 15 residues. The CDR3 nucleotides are TGTGCCAGCAGCGGCCAGCGCATCCACCCAGATACGCAGTATTTT. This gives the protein CASSGQRIHPDTQYF.

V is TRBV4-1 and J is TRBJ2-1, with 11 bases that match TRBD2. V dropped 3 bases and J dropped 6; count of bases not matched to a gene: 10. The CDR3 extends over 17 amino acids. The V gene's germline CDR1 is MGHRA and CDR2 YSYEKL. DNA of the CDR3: TGCGCCAGCAGCCACCACCCACTAGCGGGAGCAGGCAATGAGCAGTTCTTC. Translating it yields CASSHHPLAGAGNEQFF.

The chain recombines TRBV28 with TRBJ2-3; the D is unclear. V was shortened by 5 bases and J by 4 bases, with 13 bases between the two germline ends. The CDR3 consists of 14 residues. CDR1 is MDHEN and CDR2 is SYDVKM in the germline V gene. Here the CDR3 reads CASSPELGADTQYF. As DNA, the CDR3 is TGTGCCAGCAGTCCTGAATTGGGCGCAGATACGCAGTATTTT.

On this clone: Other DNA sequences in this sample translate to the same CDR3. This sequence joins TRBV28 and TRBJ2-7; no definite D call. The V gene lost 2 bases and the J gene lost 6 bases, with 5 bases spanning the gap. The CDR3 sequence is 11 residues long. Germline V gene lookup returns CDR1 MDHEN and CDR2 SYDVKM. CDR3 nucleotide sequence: TGTGCCAGCAGTTTAGGCAGCGAGCAGTACTTC. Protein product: CASSLGSEQYF. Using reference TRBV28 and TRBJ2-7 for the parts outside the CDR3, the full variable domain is DVKVTQSSRYLVKRTGEKVFLECVQDMDHENMFWYRQDPGLGLRLIYFSYDVKMKEKGDIPEGYSVSREKKERFSLILESASTNQTSMYLCASSLGSEQYFGPGTRLTVT.

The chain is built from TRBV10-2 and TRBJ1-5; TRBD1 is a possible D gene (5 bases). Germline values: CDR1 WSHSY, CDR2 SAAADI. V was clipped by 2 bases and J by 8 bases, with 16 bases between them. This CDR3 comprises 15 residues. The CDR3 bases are TGCGCCAGCAGTGAGCGAGGCAGGGTGGTGGAGCCCCAGCATTTT. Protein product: CASSERGRVVEPQHF.

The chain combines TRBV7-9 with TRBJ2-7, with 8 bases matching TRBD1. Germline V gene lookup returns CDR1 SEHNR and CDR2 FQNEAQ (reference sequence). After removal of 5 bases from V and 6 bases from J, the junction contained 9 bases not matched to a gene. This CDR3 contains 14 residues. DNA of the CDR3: TGTGCCAGCAGCCAGGGGGACAGGCCCGGCGAGCAGTACTTC. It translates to CASSQGDRPGEQYF.

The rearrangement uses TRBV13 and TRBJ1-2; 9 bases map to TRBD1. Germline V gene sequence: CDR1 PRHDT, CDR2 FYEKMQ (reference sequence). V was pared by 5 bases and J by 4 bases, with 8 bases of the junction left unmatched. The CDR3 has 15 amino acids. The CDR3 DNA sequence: TGTGCCAGCAGCCCACGGACAGGGGTTAGCTATGGCTACACCTTC. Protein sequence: CASSPRTGVSYGYTF.

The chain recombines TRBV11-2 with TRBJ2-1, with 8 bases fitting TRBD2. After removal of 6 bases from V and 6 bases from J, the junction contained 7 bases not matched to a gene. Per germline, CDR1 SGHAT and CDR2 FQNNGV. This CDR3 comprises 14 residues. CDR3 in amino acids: CASSEAGGRNEQFF. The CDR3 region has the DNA TGTGCCAGCAGTGAGGCGGGGGGTCGCAATGAGCAGTTCTTC. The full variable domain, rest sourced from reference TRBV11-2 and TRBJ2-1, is EAGVAQSPRYKIIEKRQSVAFWCNPISGHATLYWYQQILGQGPKLLIQFQNNGVVDDSQLPKDRFSAERLKGVDSTLKIQPAKLEDSAVYLCASSEAGGRNEQFFGPGTRLTVL.

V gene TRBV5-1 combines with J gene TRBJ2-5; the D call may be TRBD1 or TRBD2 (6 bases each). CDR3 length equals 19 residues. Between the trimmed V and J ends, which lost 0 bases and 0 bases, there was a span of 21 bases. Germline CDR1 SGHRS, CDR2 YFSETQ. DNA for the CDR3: TGCGCCAGCAGCTTGGGGGACTTCTTCGGGGGCAAGTACCAAGAGACCCAGTACTTC. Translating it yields CASSLGDFFGGKYQETQYF.

CDR3 protein: CASSPRTGVYGYTF. As DNA, the CDR3 is TGTGCCAGCAGTCCCAGGACAGGGGTATATGGCTACACCTTC. The rearrangement uses TRBV28 and TRBJ1-2, with 9 bases aligning to TRBD1. The trim removed 5 bases at V and 5 bases at J, leaving 6 bases unmatched. In germline, CDR1 is MDHEN, CDR2 SYDVKM. This CDR3 contains 14 residues.

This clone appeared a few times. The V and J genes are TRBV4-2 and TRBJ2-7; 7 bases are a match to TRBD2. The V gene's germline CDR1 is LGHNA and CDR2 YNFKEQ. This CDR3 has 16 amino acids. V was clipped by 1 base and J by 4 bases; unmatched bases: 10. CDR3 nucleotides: TGTGCCAGCAGCCAAGCGAGGATAGCGGGTGGATACGAGCAGTACTTC. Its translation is CASSQARIAGGYEQYF.